The 24 T cell receptor beta chains below all came from one sample that was sequenced in a study of technical replicates of blood from a handful of donors (dated by TCRdb to the late 2010s). The method was the immunoSEQ multiplex PCR assay. The table was pulled from immuneACCESS by TCRdb, which kept in-frame rearrangements only. Such tables lose some clones; where checked, under half of the loss comes from unresolved V genes, and the rest has no known cause. The sample data list roughly 56,000 clones, and 70% to 90% of these were observed just once. Clones ranked in the top ten supply roughly 5% of the sample. The sample consisted of PBMCs. The origin of the receptors is a human donor in good health. Some clones in this sample may be carry-over from other donors' samples.

This chain uses TRBV2 with TRBJ2-2, with 7 bases aligning to TRBD1. This CDR3 contains 15 residues. V shed 6 bases and J 7 bases; nucleotides not matched to a gene: 11. Germline V CDR1 and CDR2: SNHLY, FYNNEI. The CDR3 DNA reads as TGTGCCAGCAGGGCCGACAGGGTAACGATCGGGGAGCTGTTTTTT. Its protein product is CASRADRVTIGELFF.

This clone was seen a handful of times. The chain employs TRBV27 and TRBJ2-7; weak D call: TRBD2 (5 bases). CDR3 size: 14 residues. In germline, CDR1 is MNHEY, CDR2 SMNVEV (reference sequence). V was pared by 5 bases and J by 1 base, with 12 bases between. CDR3 region: CASSPFSGSYEQYF. The CDR3 DNA is TGTGCCAGCAGTCCCTTTTCGGGATCCTACGAGCAGTACTTC.

The CDR3 region is CASRWGQVNTEAFF. CDR3 nucleotide sequence: TGTGCCAGCAGATGGGGACAAGTGAACACTGAAGCTTTCTTT. This chain links TRBV5-6 with TRBJ1-1, with D perhaps TRBD1 (6 bases). V gave up 5 bases and J gave up 0 bases, with 11 bases separating them. The CDR3 totals 14 residues. Germline assignment: CDR1 SGHDT and CDR2 YYEEEE.

This clone was recorded once. V usage is TRBV27 and J usage is TRBJ1-1; D might be TRBD1 (6 bases). The CDR3 is 15 residues long. Per germline, CDR1 MNHEY and CDR2 SMNVEV (reference sequence). Between the trimmed V and J ends, which lost 3 bases and 3 bases, there was a span of 14 bases. CDR3 in amino acids: CASSFLDRRYTEAFF. Written as DNA, the CDR3 is TGTGCCAGCAGTTTTTTGGACAGAAGGTACACTGAAGCTTTCTTT.

The V call is TRBV27, the J call TRBJ1-2; D possibly corresponds to TRBD1 (6 bases). The V end was cut by 10 bases, the J end by 3 bases, with 24 bases between. Germline V CDR1 and CDR2: MNHEY, SMNVEV (reference sequence). The CDR3 runs 16 residues. The CDR3 loop reads CATKSPDSFYYYGYTF. CDR3 DNA: TGTGCCACCAAATCCCCGGACAGCTTTTACTACTATGGCTACACCTTC.

The chain joins TRBV27 to TRBJ2-7, with TRBD1 matching over 8 bases. Germline lookup yields CDR1 MNHEY and CDR2 SMNVEV (reference sequence). The CDR3 has 16 residues. Losses at the gene ends were 5 bases for V and 4 bases for J; bases not matched to a gene: 13. CDR3 nucleotide sequence: TGTGCCAGCAGTCCCTCGGACAGGGCCCCTTTTTACGAGCAGTACTTC. Protein: CASSPSDRAPFYEQYF.

This clone occurred once. The rearrangement joins TRBV4-2 to TRBJ2-7; 9 positions match TRBD1. V was clipped by 0 bases and J by 5 bases; unmatched bases: 8. This CDR3 comprises 16 residues. In germline, CDR1 is LGHNA, CDR2 YNFKEQ. The CDR3 sequence: CASSQELGQGANEQYF. DNA of the CDR3: TGTGCCAGCAGCCAAGAACTGGGACAGGGTGCCAACGAGCAGTACTTC.

The V call is TRBV4-1, the J call TRBJ2-4, with 7 positions matching TRBD1. Trimming took 1 base from V and 0 from J; bases not matched to a gene: 3. Germline CDR1 and CDR2: MGHRA and YSYEKL. This CDR3 is 16 amino acids long. The CDR3 here is CASSQAGQLAKNIQYF. CDR3 nucleotides: TGCGCCAGCAGCCAAGCGGGACAGCTAGCCAAAAACATTCAGTACTTC.

This clone has a single count. This rearrangement joins TRBV7-3 to TRBJ2-5; 8 nucleotides line up with TRBD2. Germline V gene lookup returns CDR1 SGHTA and CDR2 FQGTGA. Germline trimming cut 1 base from V and 2 bases from J; bases unmatched to any gene: 3. CDR3 size: 15 residues. The CDR3 DNA reads TGTGCCAGCAGCTTAATTCCGGGGGGGCAAGAGACCCAGTACTTC. This gives the protein CASSLIPGGQETQYF. The full variable domain, with the rest looked up from reference TRBV7-3 and TRBJ2-5, is GAGVSQTPSNKVTEKGKYVELRCDPISGHTALYWYRQSLGQGPEFLIYFQGTGAADDSGLPNDRFFAVRPEGSVSTLKIQRTERGDSAVYLCASSLIPGGQETQYFGPGTRLLVL.

J is TRBJ2-7 and V is TRBV7-9; D not resolved. This CDR3 contains 13 residues. From germline, CDR1 is SEHNR and CDR2 FQNEAQ (reference sequence). Trimming took 7 bases from V and 5 from J, leaving 15 bases between them. The CDR3 nucleotides are TGTGCCAGCACCCAAGATAGAGGCCACGAGCAGTACTTC. Protein sequence: CASTQDRGHEQYF.

This chain uses TRBV13 with TRBJ2-1, with D perhaps matching TRBD2 (7 bases). The CDR3 has 15 residues. The germline CDR1 and CDR2 sequences are PRHDT and FYEKMQ (reference sequence). V lost 5 bases and J lost 7, with 18 bases in between. CDR3 bases: TGTGCCAGCAGCCGTTCTAGCGGAGGGGGGAATGAGCAGTTCTTC. Protein sequence: CASSRSSGGGNEQFF.

CDR3 sequence (DNA): TGTGCCAGCAGCTCGGGAATTATACAAGAGACCCAGTACTTC. Translated: CASSSGIIQETQYF. The V call is TRBV9, the J call TRBJ2-5; possibly TRBD2 for D (5 bases). The CDR3 covers 14 residues. From germline, CDR1 is SGDLS and CDR2 YYNGEE. The V and J ends lost 4 bases and 2 bases respectively, with 12 bases between them.

The CDR3, as DNA: TGTGCCAGCAGCTTATTTCACAGGGGAGAGACCCAGTACTTC. Encoded protein: CASSLFHRGETQYF. The chain couples TRBV7-8 to TRBJ2-5, with 7 positions matching TRBD1. The CDR3 spans 14 residues. From germline, CDR1 is SGHVS and CDR2 FQNEAQ. Trimming took 2 bases from V and 4 from J; bases not matched to a gene: 4.

This clone has just one count. The chain couples TRBV30 to TRBJ1-5; tentatively, D is TRBD1 (5 bases). V shed 0 bases and J shed 4 bases, with 13 bases lying between them. The CDR3 totals 15 residues. Germline V gene lookup returns CDR1 GTSNPN and CDR2 SVGIG (reference sequence). The CDR3 loop reads CAWSVPGTKNQPQHF. CDR3 coding DNA: TGTGCCTGGAGTGTACCGGGGACTAAAAATCAGCCCCAGCATTTT. The whole variable domain, remainder taken from reference TRBV30 and TRBJ1-5, is SQTIHQWPATLVQPVGSPLSLECTVEGTSNPNLYWYRQAAGRGLQLLFYSVGIGQISSEVPQNLSASRPQDRQFILSSKKLLLSDSGFYLCAWSVPGTKNQPQHFGDGTRLSIL.

The rearrangement joins TRBV7-9 to TRBJ2-5; D possibly corresponds to TRBD1 (5 bases). The CDR3 runs 15 residues. V shed 6 bases and J shed 2 bases, with 16 bases lying between them. Germline CDR1 reads SEHNR; CDR2 reads FQNEAQ (reference sequence). This CDR3 is CASSSTRQPQETQYF. Here the CDR3 DNA reads TGTGCCAGCAGTTCAACTCGACAGCCTCAAGAGACCCAGTACTTC.

V usage is TRBV29-1 and J usage is TRBJ1-1; 8 bases are shared with TRBD1. CDR3 size: 13 residues. V dropped 4 bases and J dropped 6; count of bases not matched to a gene: 7. CDR1 is SQVTM, CDR2 ANQGSEA, per germline. CDR3 DNA: TGCAGCGTTGGGGCAGGGGGCGGTTCTGAAGCTTTCTTT. It yields the protein CSVGAGGGSEAFF.

This chain joins TRBV19 and TRBJ2-6; 7 bases are shared with TRBD2. The J segment lost 6 bases and the V segment lost 5 bases, leaving 10 bases of the junction unmatched. The CDR3 runs to 16 residues. Germline lookup yields CDR1 LNHDA and CDR2 SQIVND (reference sequence). Here the CDR3 DNA reads TGTGCCAGTAGTGGGGGAGGGACCCTCGAGGCCAACGTCCTGACTTTC. Translation gives CASSGGGTLEANVLTF.

The chain couples TRBV6-6 to TRBJ2-2; 11 bases map to TRBD2. Germline CDR1 and CDR2: MNHNY and SVGAGI (reference sequence). V trimming: 6 bases; J trimming: 4 bases; junction bases outside the gene matches: 4. The CDR3 sequence is 15 residues long. Written as DNA, the CDR3 is TGTGCCAGCAGCACCGGACTAGCGGGCACCGGGGAGCTGTTTTTT. It translates to CASSTGLAGTGELFF.

This chain connects TRBV5-1 to TRBJ2-7; TRBD1 aligns across 9 bases. The CDR3 is 15 amino acids. The germline V gene encodes CDR1 SGHRS and CDR2 YFSETQ. The J segment lost 9 bases and the V segment lost 0 bases, leaving 10 bases of the junction unmatched. The CDR3 protein is CASSLAGTGNRGQYF. The CDR3 DNA reads TGCGCCAGCAGCTTGGCCGGGACAGGGAACAGGGGGCAGTACTTC.

This clone showed up just a few times. J is TRBJ1-6 and V is TRBV7-9, with D maybe TRBD1 (5 bases). Germline lookup yields CDR1 SEHNR and CDR2 FQNEAQ (reference sequence). The CDR3 runs to 16 residues. Trimming pared 1 base from V and 14 bases from J, leaving 21 bases between. This CDR3 reads CASSLGGGQAAPALHF. For the CDR3, the DNA is TGTGCCAGCAGCTTAGGGGGGGGTCAGGCGGCTCCGGCCCTCCACTTT.

This chain connects TRBV2 to TRBJ2-2; possibly TRBD1 for D (5 bases). Per germline, CDR1 SNHLY and CDR2 FYNNEI. There are 13 residues in the CDR3. Trimming removed 7 bases at V and 5 bases at J, with 11 bases between. CDR3 protein: CASTPGWTGELFF. The CDR3 DNA reads TGTGCCAGCACCCCAGGGTGGACCGGGGAGCTGTTTTTT.

This clone showed up just a few times. This chain connects TRBV15 to TRBJ1-6, with a tentative D call TRBD1 (5 bases). The V gene's germline CDR1 is LNHNV and CDR2 YYDKDF (reference sequence). The V and J ends lost 0 bases and 6 bases respectively, with 9 bases between them. The CDR3 has 15 amino acids. The CDR3 region has the DNA TGTGCCACCAGCAGAGATCCCCAGGGTAATTCACCCCTCCACTTT. Translated: CATSRDPQGNSPLHF. The full variable domain, with the rest looked up from reference TRBV15 and TRBJ1-6, is DAMVIQNPRYQVTQFGKPVTLSCSQTLNHNVMYWYQQKSSQAPKLLFHYYDKDFNNEADTPDNFQSRRPNTSFCFLDIRSPGLGDTAMYLCATSRDPQGNSPLHFGNGTRLTVT.

The chain uses TRBV6-1 and TRBJ1-1; TRBD1 matches at 12 bases. V lost 3 bases and J lost 4; bases outside the gene matches: 12. Germline V lookup: CDR1 MNHNS, CDR2 SASEGT. This CDR3 spans 18 amino acids. The CDR3 region is CASSDTGTGGARFTEAFF. The CDR3 bases are TGTGCCAGCAGTGACACCGGGACAGGGGGCGCGCGTTTCACTGAAGCTTTCTTT.

J is TRBJ1-1 and V is TRBV6-1, with D possibly matching TRBD1 (5 bases). With 6 bases removed from V and 4 bases from J, the gap between germline ends came to 15 bases. Looked up from germline, CDR1 is MNHNS and CDR2 is SASEGT. The CDR3 is made up of 14 amino acids. The CDR3: CASSQTAMGTEAFF. DNA for the CDR3: TGTGCCAGCAGCCAGACAGCGATGGGCACTGAAGCTTTCTTT.